The text below deals with one TCR beta chain. The sample comes from a study of shared clonotypes between healthy human individuals. Study as a whole: Researchers drew samples from two women and a few men aged 18 to 49.

The germline CDR1 and CDR2 sequences are MNHNY and SVGAGI (reference sequence). V lost 6 bases, J lost 6 bases, and 9 bases lay in between. CDR3 length: 11 residues. Ten immunoSEQ deep assay plates served to sequence unsorted PBMC DNA. Data came from immunoSEQ multiplex PCR; TCRdb stores just in-frame clones and leaves some out. The sample lists about 490,000 clones; approximately 78% were seen once. This receptor was identified in a woman in her forties in good health. Some clones in this sample may be carry-over from other donors' samples. V gene TRBV6-6 combines with J gene TRBJ2-7; D uncertain. Sample: PBMCs. Here the CDR3 DNA reads TGTGCCAGCAGCAGAACAGCCGAGCAGTACTTC. Translated: CASSRTAEQYF.